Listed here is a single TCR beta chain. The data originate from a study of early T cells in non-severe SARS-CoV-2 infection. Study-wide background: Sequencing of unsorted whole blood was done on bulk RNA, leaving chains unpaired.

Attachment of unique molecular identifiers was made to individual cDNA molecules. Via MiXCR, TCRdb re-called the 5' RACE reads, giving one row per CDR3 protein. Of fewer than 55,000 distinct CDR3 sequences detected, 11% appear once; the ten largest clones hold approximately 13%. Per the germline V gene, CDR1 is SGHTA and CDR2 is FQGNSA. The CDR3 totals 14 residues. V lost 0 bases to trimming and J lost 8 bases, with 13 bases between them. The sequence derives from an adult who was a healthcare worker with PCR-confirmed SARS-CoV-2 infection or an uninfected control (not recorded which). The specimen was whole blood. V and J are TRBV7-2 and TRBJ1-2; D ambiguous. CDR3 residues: CASSLARPSSGYTF. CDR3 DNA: TGTGCCAGCAGCTTAGCTCGACCATCGAGCGGCTACACCTTC. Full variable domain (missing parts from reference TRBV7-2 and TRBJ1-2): GAGVSQSPSNKVTEKGKDVELRCDPISGHTALYWYRQSLGQGLEFLIYFQGNSAPDKSGLPSDRFSAERTGGSVSTLTIQRTQQEDSAVYLCASSLARPSSGYTFGSGTRLTVV.